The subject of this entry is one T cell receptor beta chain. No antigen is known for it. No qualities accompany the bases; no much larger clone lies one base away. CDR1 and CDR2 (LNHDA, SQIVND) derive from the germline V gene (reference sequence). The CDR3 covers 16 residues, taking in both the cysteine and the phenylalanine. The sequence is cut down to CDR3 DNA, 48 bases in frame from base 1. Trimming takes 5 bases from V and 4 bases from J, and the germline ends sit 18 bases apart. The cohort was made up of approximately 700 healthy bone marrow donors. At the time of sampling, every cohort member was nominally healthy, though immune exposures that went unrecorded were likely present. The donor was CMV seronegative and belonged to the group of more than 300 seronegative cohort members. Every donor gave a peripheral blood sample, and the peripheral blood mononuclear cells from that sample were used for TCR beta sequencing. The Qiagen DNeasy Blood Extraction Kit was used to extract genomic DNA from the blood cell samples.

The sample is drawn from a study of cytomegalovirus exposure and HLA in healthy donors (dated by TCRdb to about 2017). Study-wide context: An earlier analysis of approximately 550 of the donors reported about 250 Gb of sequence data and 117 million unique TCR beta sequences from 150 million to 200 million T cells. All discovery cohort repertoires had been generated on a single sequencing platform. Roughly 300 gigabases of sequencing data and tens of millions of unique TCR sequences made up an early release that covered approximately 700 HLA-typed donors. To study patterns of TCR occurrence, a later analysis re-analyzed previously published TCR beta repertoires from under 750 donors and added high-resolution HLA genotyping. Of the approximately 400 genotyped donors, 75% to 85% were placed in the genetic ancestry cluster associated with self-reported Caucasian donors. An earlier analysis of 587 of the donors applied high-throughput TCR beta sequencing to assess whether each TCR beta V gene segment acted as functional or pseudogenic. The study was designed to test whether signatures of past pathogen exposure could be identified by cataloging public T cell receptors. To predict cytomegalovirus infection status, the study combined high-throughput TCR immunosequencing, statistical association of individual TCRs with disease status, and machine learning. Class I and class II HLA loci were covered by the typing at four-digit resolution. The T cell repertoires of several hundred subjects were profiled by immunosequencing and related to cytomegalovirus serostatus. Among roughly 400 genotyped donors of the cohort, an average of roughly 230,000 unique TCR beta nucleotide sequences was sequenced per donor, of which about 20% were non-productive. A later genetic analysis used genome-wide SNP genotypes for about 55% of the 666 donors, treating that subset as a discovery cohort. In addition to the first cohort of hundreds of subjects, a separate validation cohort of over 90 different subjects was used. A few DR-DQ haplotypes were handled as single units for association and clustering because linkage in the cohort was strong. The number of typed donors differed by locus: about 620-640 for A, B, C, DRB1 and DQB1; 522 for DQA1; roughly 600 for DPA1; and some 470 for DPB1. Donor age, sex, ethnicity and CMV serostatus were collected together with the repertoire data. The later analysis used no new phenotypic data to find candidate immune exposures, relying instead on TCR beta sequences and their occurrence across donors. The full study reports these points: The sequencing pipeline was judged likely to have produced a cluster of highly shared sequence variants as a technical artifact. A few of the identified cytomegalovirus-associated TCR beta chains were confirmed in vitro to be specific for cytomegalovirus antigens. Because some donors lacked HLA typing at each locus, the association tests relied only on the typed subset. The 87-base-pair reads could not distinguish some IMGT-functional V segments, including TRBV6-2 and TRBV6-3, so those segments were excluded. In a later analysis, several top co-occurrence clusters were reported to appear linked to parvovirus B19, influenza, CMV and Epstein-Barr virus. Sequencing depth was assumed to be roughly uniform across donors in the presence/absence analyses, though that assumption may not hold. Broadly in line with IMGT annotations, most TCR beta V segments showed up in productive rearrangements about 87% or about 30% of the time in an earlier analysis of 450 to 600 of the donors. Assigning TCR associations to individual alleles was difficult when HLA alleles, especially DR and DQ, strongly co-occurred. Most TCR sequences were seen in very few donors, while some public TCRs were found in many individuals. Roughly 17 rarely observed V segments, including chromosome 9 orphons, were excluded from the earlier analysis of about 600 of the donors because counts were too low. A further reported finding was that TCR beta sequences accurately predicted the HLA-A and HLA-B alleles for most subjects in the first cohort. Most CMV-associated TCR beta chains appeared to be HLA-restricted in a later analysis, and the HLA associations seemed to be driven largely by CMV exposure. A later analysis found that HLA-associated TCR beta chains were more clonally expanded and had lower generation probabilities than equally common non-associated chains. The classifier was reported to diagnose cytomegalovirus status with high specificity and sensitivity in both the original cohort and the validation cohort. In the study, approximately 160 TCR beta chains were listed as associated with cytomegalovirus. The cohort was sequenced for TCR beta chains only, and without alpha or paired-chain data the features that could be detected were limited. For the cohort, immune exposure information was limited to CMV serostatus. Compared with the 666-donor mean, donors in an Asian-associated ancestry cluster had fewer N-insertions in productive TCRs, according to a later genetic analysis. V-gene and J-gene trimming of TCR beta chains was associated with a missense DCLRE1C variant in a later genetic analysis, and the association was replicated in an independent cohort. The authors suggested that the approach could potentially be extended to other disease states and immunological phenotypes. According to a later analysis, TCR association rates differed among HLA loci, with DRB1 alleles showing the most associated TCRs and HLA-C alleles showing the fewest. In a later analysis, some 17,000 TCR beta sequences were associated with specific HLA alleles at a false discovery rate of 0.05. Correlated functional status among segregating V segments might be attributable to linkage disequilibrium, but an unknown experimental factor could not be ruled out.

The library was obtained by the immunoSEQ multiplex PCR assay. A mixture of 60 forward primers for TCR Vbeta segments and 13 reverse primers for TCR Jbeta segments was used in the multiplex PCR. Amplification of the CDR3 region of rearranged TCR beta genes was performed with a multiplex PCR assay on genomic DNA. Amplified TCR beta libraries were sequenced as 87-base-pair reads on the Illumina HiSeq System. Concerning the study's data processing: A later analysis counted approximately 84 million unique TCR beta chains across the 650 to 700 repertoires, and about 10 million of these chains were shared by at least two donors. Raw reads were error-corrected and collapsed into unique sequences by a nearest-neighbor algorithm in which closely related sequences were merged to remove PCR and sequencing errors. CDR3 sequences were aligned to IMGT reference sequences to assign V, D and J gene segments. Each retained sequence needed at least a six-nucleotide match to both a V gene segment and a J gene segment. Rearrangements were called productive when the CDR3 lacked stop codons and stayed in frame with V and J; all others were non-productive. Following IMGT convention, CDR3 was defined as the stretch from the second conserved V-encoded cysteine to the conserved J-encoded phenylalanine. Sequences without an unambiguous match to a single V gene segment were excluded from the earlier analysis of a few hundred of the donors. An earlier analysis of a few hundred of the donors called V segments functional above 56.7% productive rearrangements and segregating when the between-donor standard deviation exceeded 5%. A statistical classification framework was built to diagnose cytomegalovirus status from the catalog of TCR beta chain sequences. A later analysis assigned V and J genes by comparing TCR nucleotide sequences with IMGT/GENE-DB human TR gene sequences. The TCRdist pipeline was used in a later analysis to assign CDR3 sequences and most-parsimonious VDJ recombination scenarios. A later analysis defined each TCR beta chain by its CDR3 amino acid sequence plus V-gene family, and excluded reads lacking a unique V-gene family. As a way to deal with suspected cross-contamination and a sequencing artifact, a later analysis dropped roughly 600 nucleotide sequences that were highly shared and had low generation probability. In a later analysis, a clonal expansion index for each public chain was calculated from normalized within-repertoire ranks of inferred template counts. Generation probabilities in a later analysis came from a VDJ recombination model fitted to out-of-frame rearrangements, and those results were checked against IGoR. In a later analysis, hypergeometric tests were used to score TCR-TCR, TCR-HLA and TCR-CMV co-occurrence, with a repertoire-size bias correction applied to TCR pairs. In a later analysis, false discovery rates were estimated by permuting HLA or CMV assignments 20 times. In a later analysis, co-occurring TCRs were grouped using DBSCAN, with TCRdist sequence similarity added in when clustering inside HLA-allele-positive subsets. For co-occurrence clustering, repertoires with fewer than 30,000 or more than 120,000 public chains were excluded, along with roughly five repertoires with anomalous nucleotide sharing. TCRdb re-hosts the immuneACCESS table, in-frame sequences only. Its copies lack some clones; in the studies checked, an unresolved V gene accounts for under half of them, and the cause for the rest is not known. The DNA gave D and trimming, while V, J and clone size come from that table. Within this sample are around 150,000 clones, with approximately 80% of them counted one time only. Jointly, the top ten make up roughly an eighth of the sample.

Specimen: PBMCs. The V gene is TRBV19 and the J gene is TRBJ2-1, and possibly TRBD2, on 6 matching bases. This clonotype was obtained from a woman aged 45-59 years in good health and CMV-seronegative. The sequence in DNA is TGTGCCAGTAGTCCCTGGGGCGGGGAGCCATACAATGAGCAGTTCTTC. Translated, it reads CASSPWGGEPYNEQFF.